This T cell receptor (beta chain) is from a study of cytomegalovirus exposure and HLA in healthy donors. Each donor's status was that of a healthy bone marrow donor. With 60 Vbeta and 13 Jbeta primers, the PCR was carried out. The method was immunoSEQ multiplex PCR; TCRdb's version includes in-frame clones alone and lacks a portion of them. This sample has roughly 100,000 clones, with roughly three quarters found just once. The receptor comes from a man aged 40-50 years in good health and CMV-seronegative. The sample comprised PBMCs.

The CDR3 DNA sequence: TGTGCCAGCAGTTTACGGGGGTACGGCTACACCTTC. This translates into CASSLRGYGYTF. V usage is TRBV28 and J usage is TRBJ1-2, with D maybe TRBD1 (5 bases). Between the trimmed V and J ends, which lost 2 bases and 8 bases, there was a span of 9 bases. The germline gives CDR1 MDHEN, CDR2 SYDVKM. The CDR3 is made up of 12 amino acids.